These T cell receptor beta chains were read from a single sample in a study of cytomegalovirus exposure and HLA in healthy donors. Clones were sequenced by immunoSEQ multiplex PCR, and TCRdb holds only the in-frame ones, with some missing. Of 150,000 to 200,000 clones in the sample, 70% to 85% are singletons; the top ten hold about 1.5%. The sample taken for sequencing was PBMCs. These receptors were obtained from a man aged 18 to 29 in good health and CMV-seronegative. CDR3s include the opening cysteine and the closing phenylalanine or tryptophan. D genes are given only for firm matches. Some rows mark clone size as missing; the rest say once, few, many or name a class of expanded clone.

clone size: NA
J gene: TRBJ2-1
V gene: TRBV15
D gene: NA
CDR3 protein: CATSRTSGEQFF
CDR3 DNA: TGTGCCACCAGCAGGACGTCCGGGGAGCAGTTCTTC

clone size: NA
J gene: TRBJ1-2
V gene: TRBV29-1
D gene: NA
CDR3 protein: CSVAVNYGYTF
CDR3 DNA: TGCAGCGTTGCAGTAAACTATGGCTACACCTTC

clone size: NA
J gene: TRBJ1-1
V gene: TRBV25-1
D gene: NA
CDR3 protein: CASGLYGDTEAFF
CDR3 DNA: TGTGCCAGCGGACTGTACGGGGACACTGAAGCTTTCTTT

clone size: NA
J gene: TRBJ2-3
V gene: TRBV13
D gene: TRBD2
CDR3 protein: CASSPASGRLPSTDTQYF
CDR3 DNA: TGTGCCAGCAGCCCAGCTAGCGGGAGGCTTCCTAGCACAGATACGCAGTATTTT

clone size: NA
J gene: TRBJ1-2
V gene: TRBV4-1
D gene: TRBD1
CDR3 protein: CASSQEGTGEGYTF
CDR3 DNA: TGCGCCAGCAGCCAAGAGGGGACAGGGGAAGGCTACACCTTC

clone size: once
J gene: TRBJ2-1
V gene: TRBV29-1
D gene: TRBD2
CDR3 protein: CSVLGREGSYNEQFF
CDR3 DNA: TGCAGCGTTTTGGGGCGGGAGGGGTCCTACAATGAGCAGTTCTTC

clone size: NA
J gene: TRBJ2-1
V gene: TRBV5-1
D gene: NA
CDR3 protein: CASSAASPNEQFF
CDR3 DNA: TGCGCCAGCAGCGCAGCTAGCCCCAATGAGCAGTTCTTC

clone size: NA
J gene: TRBJ2-1
V gene: TRBV29-1
D gene: NA
CDR3 protein: CSVERDWSNEQFF
CDR3 DNA: TGCAGCGTTGAAAGGGACTGGTCCAATGAGCAGTTCTTC

clone size: NA
J gene: TRBJ1-5
V gene: TRBV2
D gene: TRBD1
CDR3 protein: CASNENRGSQPQHF
CDR3 DNA: TGTGCCAGCAATGAGAACAGGGGTTCACAGCCCCAGCATTTT

clone size: NA
J gene: TRBJ1-3
V gene: TRBV4-3
D gene: TRBD1
CDR3 protein: CASSGRDRAGNTIYF
CDR3 DNA: TGCGCCAGCAGCGGGCGGGACAGGGCTGGAAACACCATATATTTT

clone size: NA
J gene: TRBJ1-2
V gene: TRBV5-4
D gene: NA
CDR3 protein: CASSFRGGPGGYTF
CDR3 DNA: TGTGCCAGCAGCTTTCGTGGGGGCCCGGGTGGCTACACCTTC

clone size: NA
J gene: TRBJ1-3
V gene: TRBV2
D gene: NA
CDR3 protein: CASRGWTEAGNTIYF
CDR3 DNA: TGTGCCAGCAGAGGATGGACGGAGGCCGGAAACACCATATATTTT

clone size: NA
J gene: TRBJ2-1
V gene: TRBV4-3
D gene: TRBD2
CDR3 protein: CASSQDWSGGANEQFF
CDR3 DNA: TGCGCCAGCAGCCAAGATTGGAGCGGGGGGGCGAATGAGCAGTTCTTC

clone size: NA
J gene: TRBJ2-7
V gene: TRBV2
D gene: NA
CDR3 protein: CASSEYGSPLYEQYF
CDR3 DNA: TGTGCCAGCAGTGAGTATGGGAGCCCACTCTACGAGCAGTACTTC

clone size: NA
J gene: TRBJ2-4
V gene: TRBV18
D gene: NA
CDR3 protein: CASSPEEIKNIQYF
CDR3 DNA: TGTGCCAGCTCACCAGAGGAGATCAAAAACATTCAGTACTTC

clone size: NA
J gene: TRBJ2-3
V gene: TRBV7-6
D gene: NA
CDR3 protein: CASSLVERVSGHTVDTQYF
CDR3 DNA: TGTGCCAGCAGCTTAGTGGAGCGGGTGTCAGGCCACACGGTCGATACGCAGTATTTT

clone size: few
J gene: TRBJ2-7
V gene: TRBV15
D gene: TRBD1
CDR3 protein: CATSREQGGSYEQYF
CDR3 DNA: TGTGCCACCAGCAGGGAACAGGGGGGCTCCTACGAGCAGTACTTC

clone size: NA
J gene: TRBJ1-2
V gene: TRBV6-6
D gene: TRBD1
CDR3 protein: CASSRDRDGYTF
CDR3 DNA: TGTGCCAGCAGTCGGGACAGGGATGGCTACACCTTC

clone size: few
J gene: TRBJ2-3
V gene: TRBV4-3
D gene: NA
CDR3 protein: CASSRARRGAPTDTQYF
CDR3 DNA: TGCGCCAGCAGCCGTGCCCGACGTGGGGCGCCGACAGATACGCAGTATTTT

clone size: NA
J gene: TRBJ1-2
V gene: TRBV7-9
D gene: NA
CDR3 protein: CASSHYNYGYTF
CDR3 DNA: TGTGCCAGCAGCCACTATAACTATGGCTACACCTTC

clone size: NA
J gene: TRBJ1-2
V gene: TRBV18
D gene: NA
CDR3 protein: CASSQETVNYGYTF
CDR3 DNA: TGTGCCAGCTCACAAGAGACAGTAAACTATGGCTACACCTTC

clone size: NA
J gene: TRBJ2-7
V gene: TRBV25-1
D gene: NA
CDR3 protein: CASSDRERRGSYEQYF
CDR3 DNA: TGTGCCAGCAGTGATAGGGAGCGGAGAGGGAGCTACGAGCAGTACTTC

clone size: NA
J gene: TRBJ2-7
V gene: TRBV6-5
D gene: NA
CDR3 protein: CASSGQRREQYF
CDR3 DNA: TGTGCCAGCAGTGGGCAGCGGCGGGAGCAGTACTTC

clone size: NA
J gene: TRBJ1-3
V gene: TRBV12-2
D gene: NA
CDR3 protein: CASRSSDSFGNTIYF
CDR3 DNA: TGTGCAAGTCGCTCCTCCGACAGCTTCGGAAACACCATATATTTT

clone size: NA
J gene: TRBJ2-3
V gene: TRBV19
D gene: TRBD1
CDR3 protein: CASTGTGITDTQYF
CDR3 DNA: TGTGCCAGTACGGGGACAGGGATCACAGATACGCAGTATTTT

clone size: NA
J gene: TRBJ2-3
V gene: TRBV2
D gene: NA
CDR3 protein: CASSDLLLTDTQYF
CDR3 DNA: TGTGCCAGCAGTGACCTACTGCTCACAGATACGCAGTATTTT

clone size: NA
J gene: TRBJ1-2
V gene: TRBV19
D gene: NA
CDR3 protein: CASSAALTNYGYTF
CDR3 DNA: TGTGCCAGTAGTGCGGCACTAACTAACTATGGCTACACCTTC

clone size: once
J gene: TRBJ2-7
V gene: TRBV7-2
D gene: NA
CDR3 protein: CASSSDAGRRYEQYF
CDR3 DNA: TGTGCCAGCAGCTCTGACGCGGGAAGACGATACGAGCAGTACTTC

clone size: NA
J gene: TRBJ2-7
V gene: TRBV7-3
D gene: TRBD2
CDR3 protein: CASSPRTRGEQYF
CDR3 DNA: TGTGCCAGCAGCCCCCGGACTAGGGGCGAGCAGTACTTC

clone size: NA
J gene: TRBJ2-7
V gene: TRBV9
D gene: TRBD1
CDR3 protein: CASSAGDSLVSEQYF
CDR3 DNA: TGTGCCAGCAGCGCAGGGGACAGCTTGGTCTCCGAGCAGTACTTC

clone size: NA
J gene: TRBJ1-1
V gene: TRBV19
D gene: TRBD1
CDR3 protein: CASSVRTGSTEAFF
CDR3 DNA: TGTGCCAGTAGTGTACGGACAGGGAGCACTGAAGCTTTCTTT

clone size: NA
J gene: TRBJ2-1
V gene: TRBV11-2
D gene: NA
CDR3 protein: CASSLSPGDNEQFF
CDR3 DNA: TGTGCCAGCAGCTTAAGCCCAGGGGACAATGAGCAGTTCTTC

clone size: NA
J gene: TRBJ2-7
V gene: TRBV29-1
D gene: TRBD1
CDR3 protein: CSVEAAGQGSSYEQYF
CDR3 DNA: TGCAGCGTTGAAGCGGCGGGACAGGGGTCCTCCTACGAGCAGTACTTC

clone size: few
J gene: TRBJ2-3
V gene: TRBV4-3
D gene: NA
CDR3 protein: CASSQVLPRQGGDTQYF
CDR3 DNA: TGCGCCAGCAGCCAAGTACTACCGAGGCAGGGAGGAGATACGCAGTATTTT

clone size: NA
J gene: TRBJ2-2
V gene: TRBV6-5
D gene: TRBD2
CDR3 protein: CASGEGTGTGELFF
CDR3 DNA: TGTGCCAGCGGGGAGGGGACGGGCACCGGGGAGCTGTTTTTT

clone size: once
J gene: TRBJ1-2
V gene: TRBV30
D gene: NA
CDR3 protein: CAWSEQAGVSGYTF
CDR3 DNA: TGTGCCTGGAGTGAACAGGCAGGTGTGTCTGGCTACACCTTC

clone size: NA
J gene: TRBJ1-2
V gene: TRBV7-2
D gene: NA
CDR3 protein: CASSSRTELNYGYTF
CDR3 DNA: TGTGCCAGCAGCTCTCGGACAGAGTTAAACTATGGCTACACCTTC

clone size: NA
J gene: TRBJ2-7
V gene: TRBV29-1
D gene: NA
CDR3 protein: CSVGGQNYEQYF
CDR3 DNA: TGCAGCGTGGGGGGTCAGAACTACGAGCAGTACTTC

clone size: once
J gene: TRBJ2-5
V gene: TRBV30
D gene: TRBD2
CDR3 protein: CAWSVGLAGGRETQYF
CDR3 DNA: TGTGCCTGGAGTGTGGGACTAGCGGGAGGGAGAGAGACCCAGTACTTC

clone size: NA
J gene: TRBJ1-4
V gene: TRBV10-1
D gene: TRBD1
CDR3 protein: CASPFTETGESVTNEKLFF
CDR3 DNA: TGCGCCAGCCCATTTACCGAGACAGGGGAATCGGTGACTAATGAAAAACTGTTTTTT

clone size: few
J gene: TRBJ1-2
V gene: TRBV20-1
D gene: NA
CDR3 protein: CSAYEYGYTF
CDR3 DNA: TGCAGTGCCTACGAATATGGCTACACCTTC

clone size: few
J gene: TRBJ1-4
V gene: TRBV7-2
D gene: NA
CDR3 protein: CASSEGGGGEKLFF
CDR3 DNA: TGTGCCAGCAGTGAGGGGGGGGGTGGTGAAAAACTGTTTTTT

clone size: few
J gene: TRBJ2-7
V gene: TRBV7-6
D gene: NA
CDR3 protein: CASSAGLAFTYEQYF
CDR3 DNA: TGTGCCAGCAGTGCGGGTCTCGCATTCACCTACGAGCAGTACTTC

clone size: NA
J gene: TRBJ1-4
V gene: TRBV7-2
D gene: NA
CDR3 protein: CASSSYEKLFF
CDR3 DNA: TGTGCCAGCAGCTCATATGAAAAACTGTTTTTT

clone size: few
J gene: TRBJ2-5
V gene: TRBV19
D gene: TRBD2
CDR3 protein: CASSDQGATSGRRETQYF
CDR3 DNA: TGTGCCAGTTCCGATCAGGGTGCAACTAGCGGAAGGAGAGAGACCCAGTACTTC

clone size: NA
J gene: TRBJ1-1
V gene: TRBV11-2
D gene: NA
CDR3 protein: CASSSGSWEGYTEAFF
CDR3 DNA: TGTGCCAGCAGCTCCGGTTCTTGGGAGGGCTACACTGAAGCTTTCTTT

clone size: NA
J gene: TRBJ2-5
V gene: TRBV7-2
D gene: NA
CDR3 protein: CASSSRDSETQYF
CDR3 DNA: TGTGCCAGCAGCTCCCGGGACTCAGAGACCCAGTACTTC

clone size: NA
J gene: TRBJ1-2
V gene: TRBV28
D gene: NA
CDR3 protein: CAIQVPNYGYTF
CDR3 DNA: TGTGCCATTCAGGTTCCTAACTATGGCTACACCTTC

clone size: few
J gene: TRBJ2-5
V gene: TRBV4-3
D gene: NA
CDR3 protein: CASSQDQGTQYF
CDR3 DNA: TGCGCCAGCAGCCAAGATCAGGGGACCCAGTACTTC

clone size: NA
J gene: TRBJ2-3
V gene: TRBV2
D gene: TRBD2
CDR3 protein: CASSTSGLAGGGTGTDTQYF
CDR3 DNA: TGTGCCAGCAGTACATCGGGACTAGCGGGAGGAGGGACTGGCACAGATACGCAGTATTTT

clone size: NA
J gene: TRBJ2-7
V gene: TRBV27
D gene: NA
CDR3 protein: CASSTTGRRNYEQYF
CDR3 DNA: TGTGCCAGCTCCACTACGGGGAGAAGGAACTACGAGCAGTACTTC

clone size: NA
J gene: TRBJ1-1
V gene: TRBV7-8
D gene: NA
CDR3 protein: CASSFNRLEAFF
CDR3 DNA: TGTGCCAGCAGCTTTAATAGACTTGAAGCTTTCTTT

clone size: NA
J gene: TRBJ2-1
V gene: TRBV7-9
D gene: NA
CDR3 protein: CASSSGSEQFF
CDR3 DNA: TGTGCCAGCAGCTCAGGCAGTGAGCAGTTCTTC

clone size: NA
J gene: TRBJ2-7
V gene: TRBV27
D gene: NA
CDR3 protein: CASSFGQGPGEQYF
CDR3 DNA: TGTGCCAGCAGTTTCGGTCAGGGTCCTGGCGAGCAGTACTTC

clone size: once
J gene: TRBJ2-5
V gene: TRBV27
D gene: TRBD1
CDR3 protein: CASSNRQGQEETQYF
CDR3 DNA: TGTGCCAGCAGCAATCGACAGGGGCAGGAAGAGACCCAGTACTTC

clone size: few
J gene: TRBJ1-5
V gene: TRBV6-6
D gene: NA
CDR3 protein: CASSYTTQGGYF
CDR3 DNA: TGTGCCAGCAGTTACACTACACAGGGTGGGTATTTT